This paragraph reports one T cell receptor beta chain. Its antigen is currently unknown. PCR used 60 Vbeta primers and 13 Jbeta primers. Here immunoSEQ multiplex PCR was the method, and the copy in TCRdb shows in-frame clones only, minus some. The sample totals 100,000 to 150,000 clones. These data come from a study of cytomegalovirus exposure and HLA in healthy donors. General observations from the study: Association with HLA alleles at 0.05 false discovery rate was found for around 15,000 TCR beta sequences in a later analysis. More clonal expansion characterized HLA-associated TCR beta chains than equally common others in a later analysis. Listed as cytomegalovirus-associated were 150 or so TCR beta chains. Previous analysis showed most TCR beta V segments were productive about 90% or about 30% of the time.

Sequencing used PBMCs. This receptor was identified in a man between 18 and 29 years old in good health and CMV-seronegative.

CDR3 in DNA: TGTGCCATCAGTGGAAGCGGGGGGGCGGACAATGAGCAGTTCTTC. It is translated as CAISGSGGADNEQFF. The V and J genes are TRBV10-3 and TRBJ2-1, with 10 bases lining up with TRBD2. The CDR3 has 15 residues. Germline V gives CDR1 ENHRY, CDR2 SYGVKD. Losses at the gene ends were 4 bases for V and 5 bases for J; bases not matched to a gene: 5.